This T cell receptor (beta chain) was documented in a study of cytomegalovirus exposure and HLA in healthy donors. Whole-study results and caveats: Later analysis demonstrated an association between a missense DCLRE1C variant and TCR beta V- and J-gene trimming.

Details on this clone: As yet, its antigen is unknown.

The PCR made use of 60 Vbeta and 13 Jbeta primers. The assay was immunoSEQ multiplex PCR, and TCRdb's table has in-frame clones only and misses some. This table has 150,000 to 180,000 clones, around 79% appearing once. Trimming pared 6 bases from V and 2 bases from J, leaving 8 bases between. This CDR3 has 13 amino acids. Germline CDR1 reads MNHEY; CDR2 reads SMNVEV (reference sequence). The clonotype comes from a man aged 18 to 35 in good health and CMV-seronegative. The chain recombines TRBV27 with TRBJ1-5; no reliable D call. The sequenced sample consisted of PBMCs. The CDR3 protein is CASRSRGNQPQHF. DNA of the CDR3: TGTGCCAGCAGGAGTCGAGGCAATCAGCCCCAGCATTTT.